Listed below are T cell receptor beta chains from one sample, sequenced in a study of T-cell reconstitution after alpha-beta-depleted transplantation in children. TCRdb redid the calling of the PCR reads with MiXCR, one entry per CDR3 protein. The repertoire holds 150,000 to 200,000 distinct CDR3 sequences, with about 6.4% as singletons. The sequences come from PBMCs from the stem cell graft donor, collected from the stem cell graft. The receptors come from a human donor who donated a stem cell graft to a child with Wiskott-Aldrich syndrome. CDR3s leave out the opening cysteine and the closing phenylalanine or tryptophan.

j_call	v_call	cdr3_aa
TRBJ1-3	TRBV29-1	SAKLTGKGLFGNTIY
TRBJ1-3	TRBV6-1	ASSRWGSGNTIY
TRBJ1-2	TRBV19	ASSPFIAGQGANGYT
TRBJ2-1	TRBV29-1	SVVSGEQF
TRBJ2-7	TRBV20-1	SAGVFGQGSYEQY
TRBJ2-1	TRBV4-1	ASSQDQREWYNEQF
TRBJ2-3	TRBV27	ASSFRGTSLGDTQY
TRBJ2-1	TRBV5-1	ASSLYYQGVGSYNEQF
TRBJ2-1	TRBV29-1	SVVVYNEQF
TRBJ2-4	TRBV30	AWSVQGANNIQY
TRBJ1-1	TRBV5-1	ASSLVGATLNTEAF
TRBJ2-1	TRBV5-1	ASSLELAGGYNEQF
TRBJ1-5	TRBV12-3/TRBV12-4	ASYGGNQPQH
TRBJ1-1	TRBV12-3/TRBV12-4	ASSTKTMNTEAF
TRBJ2-1	TRBV5-1	ASSSGLSGSLYNEQF
TRBJ2-4	TRBV7-2	ASSLVPKDTFQY
TRBJ2-3	TRBV5-1	ASRGSYTDTQY
TRBJ1-2	TRBV6-5	ASSYSWAGVVEAGYT
TRBJ2-2	TRBV3-1	ASRMGTGELF
TRBJ1-5	TRBV12-3/TRBV12-4	ASSFSQQGQPQH
TRBJ2-1	TRBV5-1	ASSPLAGAEDNEQF
TRBJ2-3	TRBV30	AWSVRAGSTDTQY
TRBJ2-7	TRBV2	ASLRMLNEQY
TRBJ2-3	TRBV11-2	ASSLNGGRAVLTDTQY
TRBJ2-1	TRBV19	ATRLAAHNEQF
TRBJ2-4	TRBV12-3/TRBV12-4	ASSQGLAGDAYIQY
TRBJ2-1	TRBV18	ASSPDRGYNEQF
TRBJ2-1	TRBV11-3	ASSSGQGTFNEQF
TRBJ1-3	TRBV19	ASSSSVGLGRNTIY
TRBJ2-7	TRBV15	ATSRDRVAYEQY
TRBJ2-5	TRBV7-7	ASSLTLAGGQETQY
TRBJ2-3	TRBV30	AWSDSFSTQY